This passage covers 3 T cell receptor beta chains from one sample sequenced in a study of cytomegalovirus exposure and HLA in healthy donors. With 60 Vbeta and 13 Jbeta primers, the PCR was carried out. Generated by immunoSEQ multiplex PCR, the TCRdb table keeps only in-frame clones and is missing some. The data show 150,000 to 200,000 clones, around 83% seen once. Sequencing was performed on PBMCs. Receptors were obtained from a man aged 50 to 60 in good health and CMV-seropositive.

The V call is TRBV7-9, the J call TRBJ1-5; TRBD1 matches 9 bases. The germline CDR1 and CDR2 sequences are SEHNR and FQNEAQ (reference sequence). CDR3 length equals 15 residues. J gave up 1 base and V 5 bases, and 3 bases lay outside the gene matches. CDR3 sequence: CASSRGTGSNQPQHF. CDR3 DNA: TGTGCCAGCAGCCGAGGGACAGGGAGCAATCAGCCCCAGCATTTT.

The chain couples TRBV2 to TRBJ2-2; D gene ambiguous. There are 14 residues in the CDR3. V lost 4 bases and J 3 bases, leaving 9 bases between the germline ends. Germline V gene lookup returns CDR1 SNHLY and CDR2 FYNNEI. DNA of the CDR3: TGTGCCAGCAGTGTAACGGTTTACACCGGGGAGCTGTTTTTT. Translating it yields CASSVTVYTGELFF.

The chain combines TRBV27 with TRBJ1-1; 9 nucleotides match TRBD1. The germline gives CDR1 MNHEY, CDR2 SMNVEV (reference sequence). The CDR3 spans 16 residues. With V trimmed by 3 bases and J by 5 bases, 10 bases remained unmatched. In DNA form, the CDR3 reads TGTGCCAGCAGTTTCTTGCCCGGGACAGGGAAAACTGAAGCTTTCTTT. It codes for CASSFLPGTGKTEAFF.